One and the same sample provided the 22 T cell receptor beta chains below, sequenced in a study of T cell repertoires in ileal Crohn's disease. The time point here: neoterminal ileum biopsy at postoperative endoscopy, about 6 months after surgery. The protocol was immunoSEQ multiplex PCR, while the TCRdb copy is restricted to in-frame clones and leaves out a portion. This table has approximately 710 clones, 93% appearing once. The sample comprised ileal tissue. The receptors were sampled from an adult with Crohn's disease.

This chain links TRBV27 with TRBJ2-1; D is tentatively TRBD1 or TRBD2 (6 bases each). Trimming shortened V by 2 bases and J by 4 bases, and 18 bases separated the two germline ends. The CDR3 is 17 amino acids. In germline, CDR1 is MNHEY, CDR2 SMNVEV (reference sequence). The CDR3 nucleotides are TGTGCCAGCAGTTTAGGGGGGCCATACCAATTATACAATGAGCAGTTCTTC. Translated, it gives CASSLGGPYQLYNEQFF.

This chain uses TRBV20-1 with TRBJ2-4; D may be TRBD1 (5 bases). This CDR3 is built from 11 residues. The germline CDR1 and CDR2 sequences are DFQATT and SNEGSKA (reference sequence). The V gene lost 2 bases and the J gene lost 8 bases, with 7 bases spanning the gap. The CDR3 is CSARLQDIQYF. Here the CDR3 DNA reads TGCAGTGCTAGATTACAGGACATTCAGTACTTC.

This rearrangement joins TRBV7-7 to TRBJ2-1; D perhaps matches TRBD2 (6 bases). Germline V gives CDR1 SSHAT, CDR2 FNYEAQ (reference sequence). This CDR3 is built from 10 residues. CDR3 bases: TGTGCTCTCGGGAGAGGTGAGCAGTTCTTC. It specifies CALGRGEQFF.

The chain is built from TRBV30 and TRBJ1-2; no firm D call. The CDR3 runs 12 residues. Germline loops: CDR1 GTSNPN, CDR2 SVGIG (reference sequence). V lost 0 bases and J lost 5, with 7 bases in between. The CDR3 spells CAWSVGVYGYTF. The CDR3 DNA sequence: TGTGCCTGGAGTGTTGGTGTTTATGGCTACACCTTC.

V gene TRBV11-2 combines with J gene TRBJ2-1; the match to TRBD2 covers 7 bases. Trimming removed 1 base from V and 7 bases from J; junction bases left unmatched: 4. Per germline, CDR1 SGHAT and CDR2 FQNNGV. The CDR3 is 14 residues long. The CDR3 region has the DNA TGTGCCAGCAGCTTAGGTACGGGAGGAAATGAGCAGTTCTTC. It encodes CASSLGTGGNEQFF.

The chain recombines TRBV7-2 with TRBJ2-2; 8 positions match TRBD2. This CDR3 is built from 16 residues. After removal of 3 bases from V and 5 bases from J, the junction contained 8 bases not matched to a gene. CDR1 SGHTA and CDR2 FQGNSA come from the germline V gene. CDR3 in amino acids: CASSLKRGGLTGELFF. The CDR3 DNA sequence: TGTGCCAGCAGCTTGAAACGGGGGGGCCTAACCGGGGAGCTGTTTTTT.

The rearrangement links TRBV10-3 to TRBJ2-6; D remains unclear. The V end was cut by 5 bases, the J end by 4 bases, with 15 bases between. This CDR3 is 16 amino acids long. Per germline, CDR1 ENHRY and CDR2 SYGVKD. The CDR3 sequence: CAISTKVVSGANVLTF. The CDR3 DNA follows: TGTGCCATCAGTACTAAAGTGGTTTCGGGGGCCAACGTCCTGACTTTC.

J is TRBJ2-5 and V is TRBV30; D might be TRBD1 or TRBD2, each matching 7 bases. The CDR3 sequence is 13 residues long. Trimming shortened V by 1 base and J by 4 bases, and 10 bases separated the two germline ends. The germline V gene has CDR1 GTSNPN and CDR2 SVGIG (reference sequence). DNA for the CDR3: TGTGCCTGGAGTGCAGGGGGGGGAGAGACCCAGTACTTC. Translated, it gives CAWSAGGGETQYF.

V gene TRBV5-1 combines with J gene TRBJ1-1; the match to TRBD1 covers 11 bases. Germline V lookup: CDR1 SGHRS, CDR2 YFSETQ. The length of the CDR3 is 16 residues. Trimming at V came to 5 bases and at J to 4 bases, leaving 10 bases not matched to a gene. This chain's CDR3 is CASRPDRGRGGTEAFF. The CDR3 DNA follows: TGCGCCAGCAGGCCGGACAGGGGGCGTGGGGGCACTGAAGCTTTCTTT.

The V and J genes are TRBV18 and TRBJ1-4, with D perhaps TRBD1 (6 bases). CDR1 and CDR2 from the germline V gene are KGHSH and LQKENI. The CDR3 runs 15 residues. The germline V and J ends were trimmed by 3 bases and 5 bases, with 13 bases remaining between them. The CDR3 sequence is CASSPQGQLNEKLFF. In DNA form, the CDR3 reads TGTGCCAGCTCACCCCAGGGGCAGTTGAATGAAAAACTGTTTTTT.

The chain has TRBV5-1 and TRBJ2-1, with 7 bases fitting TRBD2. The J segment lost 12 bases and the V segment lost 0 bases, leaving 12 bases of the junction unmatched. The CDR3 is made up of 15 amino acids. Germline V gene lookup returns CDR1 SGHRS and CDR2 YFSETQ. The CDR3 protein is CASSLGGDYGKGQFF. The CDR3 DNA follows: TGCGCCAGCAGCTTGGGCGGGGACTACGGGAAAGGGCAGTTCTTC.

This chain uses TRBV2 with TRBJ2-5; 7 positions match TRBD2. The CDR3 is 12 residues long. Trimming took 7 bases from V and 4 from J; bases not matched to a gene: 3. Germline CDR1 SNHLY, CDR2 FYNNEI. In DNA form, the CDR3 reads TGTGCCAGCAAGGCTAGCGGAGAGACCCAGTACTTC. It is translated as CASKASGETQYF.

The chain carries TRBV10-2 and TRBJ1-1; D gene unclear. V shed 5 bases and J shed 4 bases, with 11 bases lying between them. CDR3 length equals 13 residues. The germline V gene encodes CDR1 WSHSY and CDR2 SAAADI. The chain's CDR3 is CASSFGSGTEAFF. CDR3 coding DNA: TGCGCCAGCAGTTTTGGGTCGGGCACTGAAGCTTTCTTT.

The rearrangement uses TRBV5-1 and TRBJ1-3; 8 positions match TRBD1. CDR3 size: 14 residues. The J segment lost 4 bases and the V segment lost 4 bases, leaving 4 bases of the junction unmatched. From germline, CDR1 is SGHRS and CDR2 YFSETQ. The CDR3 coding sequence is TGCGCCAGCAGCCTGGACAGGGCGGGAAACACCATATATTTT. Amino acids: CASSLDRAGNTIYF.

This clone rates as hyperexpanded. Different DNA sequences within this sample yield the same CDR3. The CDR3: CASKDSSYNEQFF. The CDR3 bases are TGTGCCAGTAAGGATAGCTCCTACAATGAGCAGTTCTTC. This rearrangement joins TRBV19 to TRBJ2-1; D is uncertain. Germline lookup yields CDR1 LNHDA and CDR2 SQIVND (reference sequence). The CDR3 extends over 13 amino acids. Deletions cut 7 bases from V and 0 bases from J, with 7 bases between.

The chain uses TRBV11-2 and TRBJ2-3; D is uncertain. Trimming removed 5 bases at V and 0 bases at J, with 12 bases between. From germline, CDR1 is SGHAT and CDR2 FQNNGV. The CDR3 has 15 residues. CDR3 amino acids: CASSQRFFSTDTQYF. In nucleotides, the CDR3 is TGTGCCAGCAGCCAGCGTTTTTTTAGCACAGATACGCAGTATTTT.

The chain has TRBV7-9 and TRBJ1-4; no reliable D call. CDR3 length: 12 amino acids. V was shortened by 7 bases and J by 3 bases, with 6 bases between the two germline ends. CDR1 is SEHNR, CDR2 FQNEAQ, per germline (reference sequence). In DNA, the CDR3 is TGTGCCAGCACTTCAGCTAATGAAAAACTGTTTTTT. It encodes CASTSANEKLFF.

This chain connects TRBV4-1 to TRBJ2-7; 11 positions match TRBD2. J was trimmed by 0 bases and V by 1 base; bases with no gene match: 5. This CDR3 spans 17 amino acids. Germline V gives CDR1 MGHRA, CDR2 YSYEKL. CDR3 coding DNA: TGCGCCAGCAGCCAAGGGACTAGCGGGTGGAGCTCCTACGAGCAGTACTTC. This translates into CASSQGTSGWSSYEQYF.

The CDR3 reads CATLVEGGGTDTQYF. As DNA, the CDR3 is TGTGCCACCTTGGTTGAGGGGGGGGGTACAGATACGCAGTATTTT. The chain joins TRBV6-5 to TRBJ2-3, with a tentative D call TRBD2 (7 bases). Trimming pared 10 bases from V and 3 bases from J, leaving 20 bases between. Germline-derived CDR1 and CDR2 are MNHEY and SVGAGI. The CDR3 extends over 15 amino acids.

The chain is built from TRBV14 and TRBJ2-2; D remains unclear. CDR1 SGHDN and CDR2 FVKESK come from the germline V gene. The length of the CDR3 is 14 residues. The V and J ends lost 3 bases and 4 bases respectively, with 9 bases between them. CDR3 amino acids: CASSQLQGTGELFF. Written as DNA, the CDR3 is TGTGCCAGCAGCCAGCTACAAGGCACCGGGGAGCTGTTTTTT.

The V gene is TRBV5-5, the J gene TRBJ1-3; 7 positions match TRBD1. With 0 bases clipped from V and 7 bases from J, the junction kept 13 bases outside the gene matches. The CDR3 sequence is 17 residues long. Germline-derived CDR1 and CDR2 are SGHKS and YYEKEE (reference sequence). The CDR3 DNA follows: TGTGCCAGCAGCTTGGAGGTCAAGGGGGCTATCTGGAACACCATATATTTT. Protein product: CASSLEVKGAIWNTIYF.

This chain connects TRBV7-8 to TRBJ2-1; 7 bases are a match to TRBD2. The length of the CDR3 is 13 residues. The junction had 4 bases not matched to a gene; V was cut back by 1 base and J by 10 bases. Germline V CDR1 and CDR2: SGHVS, FQNEAQ. Here the CDR3 reads CASSLEAGREQFF. CDR3 nucleotides: TGTGCCAGCAGCTTAGAAGCGGGAAGGGAGCAGTTCTTC.